The clone carrying this T cell receptor (beta chain) was detected a few times. Its antigen is undetermined. Each single cDNA molecule received a unique molecular identifier. In TCRdb, the 5' RACE reads were re-called with MiXCR into one record per CDR3 protein. The sample yields 35,000 to 45,000 distinct CDR3 sequences, around 5% seen once. These data belong to a study of early T cells in non-severe SARS-CoV-2 infection. Whole-study context: Unpaired chains resulted from sequencing bulk RNA of unsorted whole blood. Notes on the study in general: Anti-spike CD8 responses were favored in VDJdb matching, and private and CD4 specificities were missed.

The CDR3 length is 16 residues. In germline, CDR1 is SEHNR, CDR2 FQNEAQ (reference sequence). Trimming pared 8 bases from V and 0 bases from J, leaving 19 bases between. This TCR came from an adult who was a healthcare worker with PCR-confirmed SARS-CoV-2 infection or an uninfected control (not recorded which). The sequencing input was whole blood. J is TRBJ1-1 and V is TRBV7-9, with no clear D. The CDR3 region is CASSAGMGRLNTEAFF. The CDR3 DNA reads as TGTGCCAGCTCCGCGGGGATGGGTAGACTGAACACTGAAGCTTTCTTT.